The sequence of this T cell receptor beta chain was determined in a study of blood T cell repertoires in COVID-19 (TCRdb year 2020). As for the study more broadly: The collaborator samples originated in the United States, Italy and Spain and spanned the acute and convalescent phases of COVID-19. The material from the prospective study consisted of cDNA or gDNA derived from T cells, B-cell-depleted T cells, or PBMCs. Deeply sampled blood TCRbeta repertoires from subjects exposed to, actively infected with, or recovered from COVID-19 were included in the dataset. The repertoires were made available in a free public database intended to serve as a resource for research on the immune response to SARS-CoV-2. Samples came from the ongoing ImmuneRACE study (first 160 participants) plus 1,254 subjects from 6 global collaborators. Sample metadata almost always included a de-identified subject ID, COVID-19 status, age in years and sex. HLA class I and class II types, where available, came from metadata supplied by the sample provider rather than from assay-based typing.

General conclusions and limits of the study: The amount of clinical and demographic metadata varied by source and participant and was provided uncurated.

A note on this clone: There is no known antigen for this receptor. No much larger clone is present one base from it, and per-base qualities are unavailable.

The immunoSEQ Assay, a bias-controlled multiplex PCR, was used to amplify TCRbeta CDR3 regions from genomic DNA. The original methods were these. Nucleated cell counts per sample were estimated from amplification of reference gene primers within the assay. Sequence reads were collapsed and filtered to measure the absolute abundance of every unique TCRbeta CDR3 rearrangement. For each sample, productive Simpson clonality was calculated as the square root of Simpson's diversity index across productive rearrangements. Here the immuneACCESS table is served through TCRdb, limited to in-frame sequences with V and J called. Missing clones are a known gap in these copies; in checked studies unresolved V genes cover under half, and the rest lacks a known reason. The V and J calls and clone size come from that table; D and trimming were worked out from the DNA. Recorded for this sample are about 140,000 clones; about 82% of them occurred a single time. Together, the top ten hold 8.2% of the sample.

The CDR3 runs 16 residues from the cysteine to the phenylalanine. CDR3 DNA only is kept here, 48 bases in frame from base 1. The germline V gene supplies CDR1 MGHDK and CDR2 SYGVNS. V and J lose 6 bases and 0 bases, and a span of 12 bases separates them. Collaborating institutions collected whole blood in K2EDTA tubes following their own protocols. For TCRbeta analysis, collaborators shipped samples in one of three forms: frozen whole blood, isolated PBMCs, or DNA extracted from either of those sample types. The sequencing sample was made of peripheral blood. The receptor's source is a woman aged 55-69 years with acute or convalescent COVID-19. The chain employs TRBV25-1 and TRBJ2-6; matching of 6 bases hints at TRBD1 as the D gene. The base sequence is TGTGCCAGCAGGGGACAAGGCATCTCTGGGGCCAACGTCCTGACTTTC. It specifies CASRGQGISGANVLTF.